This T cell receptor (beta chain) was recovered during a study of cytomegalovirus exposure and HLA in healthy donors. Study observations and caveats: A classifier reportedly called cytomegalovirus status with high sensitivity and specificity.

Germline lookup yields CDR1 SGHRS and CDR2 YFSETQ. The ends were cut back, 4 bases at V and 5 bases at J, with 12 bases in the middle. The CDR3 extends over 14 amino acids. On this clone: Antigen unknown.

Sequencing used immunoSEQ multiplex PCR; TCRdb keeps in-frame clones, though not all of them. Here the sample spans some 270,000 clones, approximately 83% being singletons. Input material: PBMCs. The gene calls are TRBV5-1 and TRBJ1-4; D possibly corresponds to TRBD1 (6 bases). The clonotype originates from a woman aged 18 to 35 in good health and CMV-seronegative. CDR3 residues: CASSPDRLNEKLFF. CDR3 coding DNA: TGCGCCAGCAGCCCGGACAGACTAAATGAAAAACTGTTTTTT.